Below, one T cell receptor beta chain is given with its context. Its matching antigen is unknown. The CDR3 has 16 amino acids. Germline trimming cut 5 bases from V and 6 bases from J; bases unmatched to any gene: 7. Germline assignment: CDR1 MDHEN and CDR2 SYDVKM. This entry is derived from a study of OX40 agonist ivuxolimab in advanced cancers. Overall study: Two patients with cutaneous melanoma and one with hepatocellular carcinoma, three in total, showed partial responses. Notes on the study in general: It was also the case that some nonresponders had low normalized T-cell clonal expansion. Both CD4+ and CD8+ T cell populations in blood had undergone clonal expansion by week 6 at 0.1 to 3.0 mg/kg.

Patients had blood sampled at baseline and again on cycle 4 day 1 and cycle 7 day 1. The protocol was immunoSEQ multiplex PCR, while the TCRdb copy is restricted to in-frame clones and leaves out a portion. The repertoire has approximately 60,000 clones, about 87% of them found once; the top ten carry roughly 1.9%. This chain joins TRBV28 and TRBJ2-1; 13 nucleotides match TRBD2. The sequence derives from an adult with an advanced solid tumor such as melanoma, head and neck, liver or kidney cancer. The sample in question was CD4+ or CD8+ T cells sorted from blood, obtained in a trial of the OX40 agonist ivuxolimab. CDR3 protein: CASSARTSGRGNEQFF. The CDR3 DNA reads TGTGCCAGCAGTGCCAGGACTAGCGGGAGAGGCAATGAGCAGTTCTTC.